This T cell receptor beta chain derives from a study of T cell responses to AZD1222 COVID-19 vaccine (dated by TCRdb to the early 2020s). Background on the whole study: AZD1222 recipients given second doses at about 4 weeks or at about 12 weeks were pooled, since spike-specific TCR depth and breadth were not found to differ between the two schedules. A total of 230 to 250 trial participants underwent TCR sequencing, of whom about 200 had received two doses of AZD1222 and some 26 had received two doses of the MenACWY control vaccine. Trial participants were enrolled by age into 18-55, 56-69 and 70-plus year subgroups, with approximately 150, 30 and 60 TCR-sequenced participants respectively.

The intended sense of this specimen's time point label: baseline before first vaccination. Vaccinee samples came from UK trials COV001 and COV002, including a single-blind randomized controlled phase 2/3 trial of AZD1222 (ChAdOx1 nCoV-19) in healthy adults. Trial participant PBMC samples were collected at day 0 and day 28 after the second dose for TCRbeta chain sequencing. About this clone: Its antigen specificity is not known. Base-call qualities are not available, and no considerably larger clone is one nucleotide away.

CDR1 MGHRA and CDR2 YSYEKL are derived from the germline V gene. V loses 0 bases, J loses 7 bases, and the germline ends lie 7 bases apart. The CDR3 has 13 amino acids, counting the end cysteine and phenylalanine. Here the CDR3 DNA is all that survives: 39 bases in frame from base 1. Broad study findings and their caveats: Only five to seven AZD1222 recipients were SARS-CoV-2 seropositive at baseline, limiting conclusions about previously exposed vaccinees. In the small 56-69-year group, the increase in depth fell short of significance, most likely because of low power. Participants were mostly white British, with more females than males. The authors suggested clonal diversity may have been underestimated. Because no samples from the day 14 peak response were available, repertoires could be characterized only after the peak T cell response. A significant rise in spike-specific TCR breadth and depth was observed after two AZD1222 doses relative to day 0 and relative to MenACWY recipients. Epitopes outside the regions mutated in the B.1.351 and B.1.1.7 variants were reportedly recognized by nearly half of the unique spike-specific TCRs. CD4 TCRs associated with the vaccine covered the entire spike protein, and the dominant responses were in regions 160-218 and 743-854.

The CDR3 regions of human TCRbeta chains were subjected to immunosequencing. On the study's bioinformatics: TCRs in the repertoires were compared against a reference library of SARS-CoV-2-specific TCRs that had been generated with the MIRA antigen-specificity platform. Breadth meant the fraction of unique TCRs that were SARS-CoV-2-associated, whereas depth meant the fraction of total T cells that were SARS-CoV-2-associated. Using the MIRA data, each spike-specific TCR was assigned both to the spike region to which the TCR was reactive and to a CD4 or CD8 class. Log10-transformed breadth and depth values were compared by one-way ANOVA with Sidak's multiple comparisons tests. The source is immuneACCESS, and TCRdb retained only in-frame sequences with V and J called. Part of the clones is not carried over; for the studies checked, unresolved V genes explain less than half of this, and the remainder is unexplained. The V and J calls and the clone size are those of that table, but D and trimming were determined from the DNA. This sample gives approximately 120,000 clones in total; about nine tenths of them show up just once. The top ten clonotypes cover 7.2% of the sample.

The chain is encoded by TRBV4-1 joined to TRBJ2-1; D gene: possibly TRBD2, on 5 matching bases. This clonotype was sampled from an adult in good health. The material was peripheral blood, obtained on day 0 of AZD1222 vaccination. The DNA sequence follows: TGCGCCAGCAGCCAAGATGCGGGTAATGAGCAGTTCTTC. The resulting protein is CASSQDAGNEQFF.